These 32 T cell receptor beta chains were all obtained from the same sample, sequenced in a study of blood T cells in healthy people across ages (dated by TCRdb to 2014 to 2015). Library preparation was by 5' RACE. TCRdb names Illumina HiSeq 2500 as the instrument used. A second PCR of roughly 7 to 12 cycles was run with a J-beta primer mix and a sample-barcoded 5' primer. Through fastp at Q25 and MiXCR, TCRdb rebuilt clones from the public reads, retaining in-frame beta chains. Rows matching on CDR3 protein sequence are summarized as one entry with the most common DNA and genes. Present in this sample are around 1,100,000 distinct CDR3 sequences, around two fifths of which were seen just once. The ten largest clones take up roughly 14% of the sample. Sequencing was done on a sample of blood. Every receptor here comes from a man aged 18 to 29 in good health.

This sequence joins TRBV6-5 and TRBJ2-2; D call uncertain. V was pared by 6 bases and J by 5 bases, with 7 bases between. The germline gives CDR1 MNHEY, CDR2 SVGAGI. The CDR3 consists of 12 residues. The CDR3 sequence is CASSQVTGELFF. The CDR3 nucleotides are TGTGCCAGCAGCCAAGTAACCGGGGAGCTGTTTTTT.

The V and J genes are TRBV27 and TRBJ2-1; D uncertain. The germline V and J ends were trimmed by 3 bases and 0 bases, with 9 bases remaining between them. Germline V CDR1 and CDR2: MNHEY, SMNVEV (reference sequence). This CDR3 spans 15 amino acids. The CDR3 here is CASSFSQVSYNEQFF. CDR3 DNA: TGTGCCAGCAGTTTTTCTCAGGTCTCCTACAATGAGCAGTTCTTC.

V usage is TRBV5-1 and J usage is TRBJ1-1; the D gene is possibly TRBD1 (6 bases). Between the trimmed V and J ends, which lost 2 bases and 2 bases, there was a span of 10 bases. Per germline, CDR1 SGHRS and CDR2 YFSETQ. CDR3 size: 14 residues. The CDR3 nucleotides read TGCGCCAGCAGCTTTTCGGGACAAAACACTGAAGCTTTCTTT. This codes for CASSFSGQNTEAFF. Supplemented by reference TRBV5-1 and TRBJ1-1, the full variable domain reads KAGVTQTPRYLIKTRGQQVTLSCSPISGHRSVSWYQQTPGQGLQFLFEYFSETQRNKGNFPGRFSGRQFSNSRSEMNVSTLELGDSALYLCASSFSGQNTEAFFGQGTRLTVV.

V usage is TRBV9 and J usage is TRBJ1-2; 7 bases map to TRBD1. V shed 0 bases and J 8 bases; nucleotides not matched to a gene: 10. Germline V gene sequence: CDR1 SGDLS, CDR2 YYNGEE. The CDR3 is 15 residues long. CDR3 bases: TGTGCCAGCAGCGTAGCAAGGGGGCGCGTATCCGGCTACACCTTC. It encodes CASSVARGRVSGYTF.

The V call is TRBV5-6, the J call TRBJ2-1, with 7 positions matching TRBD2. V was clipped by 0 bases and J by 4 bases; unmatched bases: 13. The CDR3 sequence is 18 residues long. Germline V CDR1 and CDR2: SGHDT, YYEEEE. CDR3 in amino acids: CASSLEAVAGLGYNEQFF. Written as DNA, the CDR3 is TGTGCCAGCAGCTTGGAGGCAGTAGCGGGCCTGGGGTACAATGAGCAGTTCTTC.

Comment on this clonotype: One end of the junction does not line up with germline, which may come from a read error. V usage is TRBV11-1 and J usage is TRBJ1-2, with a weak D call TRBD1 (6 bases). The CDR3 is made up of 13 amino acids. CDR1 and CDR2 (germline): SGHAT, FQDESV (reference sequence). CDR3 coding DNA: TGTGCCAACAGCTTGGGACAAGAGGATGGCTACACCTTC. This translates into CANSLGQEDGYTF.

This clonotype has only a few counts. The chain has TRBV4-1 and TRBJ2-3; 12 nucleotides align to TRBD2. Germline CDR1 MGHRA, CDR2 YSYEKL. The CDR3 loop spans 18 amino acids. V shed 2 bases and J 2 bases; nucleotides not matched to a gene: 8. This CDR3 is CASSQTPGTSGHTDTQYF. The CDR3 DNA reads TGCGCCAGCAGCCAAACGCCCGGGACTAGCGGGCACACAGATACGCAGTATTTT.

This clonotype was seen a single time. This may arise from a read error, as a much more abundant clone is one base away. The V gene is TRBV20-1, the J gene TRBJ2-7; 7 positions agree with TRBD1. V lost 4 bases to trimming and J lost 8 bases; unmatched junction nucleotides: 17. Germline V CDR1 and CDR2: DFQATT, SNEGSKA (reference sequence). The CDR3 sequence is 15 residues long. CDR3 protein: CSATQLTGPPFKQYF. CDR3 DNA sequence: TGCAGTGCTACACAGTTGACAGGGCCACCCTTCAAGCAGTACTTC.

There are a few counts of this clonotype. The genes are TRBV7-2 and TRBJ2-7, with D unresolved. The CDR3 covers 14 residues. Looked up from germline, CDR1 is SGHTA and CDR2 is FQGNSA. Trimming shortened V by 3 bases and J by 5 bases, and 14 bases separated the two germline ends. The CDR3 DNA reads as TGTGCCAGCAGCTTTAATCCCCCCTGGGACGAGCAGTACTTC. Amino acid sequence: CASSFNPPWDEQYF.

This rearrangement joins TRBV3-1 to TRBJ1-1; D is possibly TRBD1 (5 bases). Trimming stripped 4 bases from V and 1 base from J, with 16 bases between. The germline V gene has CDR1 LGHDT and CDR2 YNNKEL (reference sequence). This CDR3 has 16 residues. CDR3 residues: CASSLQGGVGNTEAFF. The CDR3 DNA sequence: TGTGCCAGCAGCCTCCAGGGCGGGGTAGGGAACACTGAAGCTTTCTTT. Based on the CDR3 plus reference TRBV3-1 and TRBJ1-1, the full variable domain is DTAVSQTPKYLVTQMGNDKSIKCEQNLGHDTMYWYKQDSKKFLKIMFSYNNKELIINETVPNRFSPKSPDKAHLNLHINSLELGDSAVYFCASSLQGGVGNTEAFFGQGTRLTVV.

This CDR3 reads CSAREQGAWDTEAFF. The CDR3, as DNA: TGCAGTGCTAGAGAGCAGGGGGCTTGGGACACTGAAGCTTTCTTT. The rearrangement links TRBV20-1 to TRBJ1-1; TRBD1 matches at 8 bases. Germline CDR1 and CDR2: DFQATT and SNEGSKA (reference sequence). This CDR3 region has 15 residues. With V trimmed by 0 bases and J by 3 bases, 6 bases remained unmatched.

The chain combines TRBV7-9 with TRBJ1-4; D is perhaps TRBD1 (5 bases). Germline CDR1 reads SEHNR; CDR2 reads FQNEAQ (reference sequence). V was clipped by 5 bases and J by 8 bases, with 18 bases between them. The CDR3 sequence is 15 residues long. This chain's CDR3 is CASSPDRSIGEKLFF. The CDR3, as DNA: TGTGCCAGCAGCCCTGACAGATCGATTGGGGAAAAACTGTTTTTT.

The chain combines TRBV10-3 with TRBJ2-3, with TRBD2 matching over 9 bases. CDR1 is ENHRY and CDR2 is SYGVKD in the germline V gene. Unmatched junction bases numbered 14, after V lost 7 bases and J lost 0 bases. The CDR3 loop spans 18 amino acids. The CDR3 is CAITAVAGGPGSTDTQYF. The DNA for the CDR3 is TGTGCCATCACCGCGGTGGCGGGGGGGCCGGGTAGCACAGATACGCAGTATTTT.

This chain links TRBV11-2 with TRBJ2-1, with D possibly TRBD2 on 6 matching bases. The V end lost 2 bases, the J end lost 4 bases, and 12 bases lay between the germline ends. The CDR3 has 15 amino acids. Germline values: CDR1 SGHAT, CDR2 FQNNGV. The CDR3 DNA follows: TGTGCCAGCAGCTTACCAGACGGGGGTTACAATGAGCAGTTCTTC. This sequence encodes CASSLPDGGYNEQFF.

This sequence joins TRBV20-1 and TRBJ1-2; no clear D. This CDR3 is 10 amino acids long. Germline V CDR1 and CDR2: DFQATT, SNEGSKA (reference sequence). V lost 6 bases and J 6 bases, leaving 8 bases between the germline ends. CDR3: CSAQANGYTF. The CDR3 DNA reads TGCAGTGCCCAAGCCAATGGCTACACCTTC.

This clonotype was seen more than once but under ten times. The chain employs TRBV12-3 or TRBV12-4 and TRBJ2-2; the match to TRBD2 covers 12 bases. This CDR3 spans 17 amino acids. V dropped 8 bases and J dropped 0; count of bases not matched to a gene: 7. The CDR3 coding sequence is TGTGCCAGCGGGAAACTAGCGGGGGGCGCGAACACCGGGGAGCTGTTTTTT. Translated, it gives CASGKLAGGANTGELFF.

The gene calls are TRBV10-3 and TRBJ2-2; a possible D gene is TRBD1 (5 bases). V lost 6 bases and J lost 5, with 10 bases in between. This CDR3 has 13 amino acids. The germline gives CDR1 ENHRY, CDR2 SYGVKD. The DNA of the CDR3 is TGTGCCATCAGAAGCCAGGGTACCGGGGAGCTGTTTTTT. Translated: CAIRSQGTGELFF.

For this clonotype: This may be a read error: a much more frequent sequence differs by one nucleotide. The chain combines TRBV2 with TRBJ2-7; D unclear. Matching the DNA end better, TRBJ2-5 makes the J call doubtful. Germline CDR1 SNHLY, CDR2 FYNNEI. CDR3 length equals 11 residues. CDR3 DNA: TGTGCCAGCAGTGACGTGGAGACCCAGTACTTC. As protein: CASSDVETQYF.

The chain has TRBV7-2 and TRBJ2-3; D might be TRBD2 (6 bases). The V gene's germline CDR1 is SGHTA and CDR2 FQGNSA. The CDR3 totals 16 residues. The germline V and J ends were trimmed by 0 bases and 4 bases, with 14 bases remaining between them. The CDR3 DNA reads TGTGCCAGCAGCTTAGCGCTAGGCGCGGGGTCAGATACGCAGTATTTT. Translating gives CASSLALGAGSDTQYF.

The V call is TRBV30, the J call TRBJ1-1; TRBD1 is a possible D gene (5 bases). The germline CDR1 and CDR2 sequences are GTSNPN and SVGIG (reference sequence). Trimming removed 6 bases from V and 1 base from J, with 9 bases in between. CDR3 length equals 12 residues. The CDR3 sequence is CACDDRNTEAFF. The CDR3 coding sequence is TGTGCCTGCGATGACAGGAACACTGAAGCTTTCTTT.

The genes are TRBV20-1 and TRBJ2-7; D gene unclear. The germline V and J ends were trimmed by 6 bases and 6 bases, with 12 bases remaining between them. Germline V CDR1 and CDR2: DFQATT, SNEGSKA (reference sequence). There are 11 residues in the CDR3. CDR3 in DNA: TGCAGTGCCATGACCCCGGGCGAGCAGTACTTC. It is translated as CSAMTPGEQYF.

There are a few counts of this clonotype. The V gene is TRBV5-1, the J gene TRBJ2-1; weak D call: TRBD1 (6 bases). V dropped 0 bases and J dropped 15 bases, with 19 bases sitting between them. The CDR3 covers 14 residues. Germline CDR1 and CDR2: SGHRS and YFSETQ. CDR3 protein: CASSLETGRQTGFF. CDR3 nucleotides: TGCGCCAGCAGCTTGGAGACAGGTCGCCAAACGGGGTTCTTC.

This clonotype appeared a few times. CDR3 sequence: CASSQVSRTEQYF. CDR3 nucleotides: TGTGCCAGCAGCCAAGTAAGCAGGACTGAGCAGTACTTC. The chain is built from TRBV3-1 and TRBJ2-7; possible D gene TRBD2, 5 bases. Germline loops: CDR1 LGHDT, CDR2 YNNKEL (reference sequence). The CDR3 totals 13 residues. V dropped 1 base and J dropped 7 bases, with 11 bases sitting between them.

This rearrangement joins TRBV28 to TRBJ1-1; D perhaps matches TRBD1 (5 bases). Trimming took 7 bases from V and 3 from J, leaving 9 bases between them. Germline CDR1 reads MDHEN; CDR2 reads SYDVKM. The CDR3 has 12 residues. CDR3 DNA sequence: TGTGCCAGCAAAGGAGGGGACACTGAAGCTTTCTTT. Encoded protein: CASKGGDTEAFF.

V gene TRBV28 combines with J gene TRBJ1-5; TRBD1 agrees at 7 bases. Looked up from germline, CDR1 is MDHEN and CDR2 is SYDVKM. V lost 4 bases and J lost 10; bases outside the gene matches: 16. The CDR3 is made up of 16 amino acids. CDR3 in DNA: TGTGCCAGCAGTTCCACCCAGGGGGACAGATTACAACCCCAGCATTTT. The encoded protein is CASSSTQGDRLQPQHF.

The J gene is TRBJ1-1, the V gene TRBV20-1; unclear D gene. V was pared by 3 bases and J by 5 bases, with 13 bases between. Germline CDR1 DFQATT, CDR2 SNEGSKA (reference sequence). The CDR3 covers 13 residues. The CDR3 DNA sequence: TGCAGTGCTAGGATTGGTATTGAGACTGAAGCTTTCTTT. Translating gives CSARIGIETEAFF.

V gene TRBV7-2 combines with J gene TRBJ2-7; D unclear. The germline gives CDR1 SGHTA, CDR2 FQGNSA. The CDR3 is 17 residues long. Trimming stripped 0 bases from V and 0 bases from J, with 15 bases between. CDR3 bases: TGTGCCAGCAGCTTAGCGCGATTTAGGCAGAGCTCCTACGAGCAGTACTTC. Translating gives CASSLARFRQSSYEQYF.

This sequence joins TRBV3-1 and TRBJ1-2; tentatively, D is TRBD1 (5 bases). The length of the CDR3 is 15 residues. The germline V gene encodes CDR1 LGHDT and CDR2 YNNKEL (reference sequence). The V end was cut by 2 bases, the J end by 2 bases, with 12 bases between. The CDR3 DNA sequence: TGTGCCAGCAGCCAATTAACAGGATTAAACTATGGCTACACCTTC. It encodes CASSQLTGLNYGYTF.

The rearrangement joins TRBV7-9 to TRBJ2-4, with 7 bases aligning to TRBD1. V was clipped by 8 bases and J by 13 bases; unmatched bases: 17. The CDR3 is 14 residues long. Germline CDR1 is SEHNR and CDR2 is FQNEAQ (reference sequence). CDR3 sequence: CASLGQGVSNEQYF. The CDR3 region has the DNA TGTGCCAGCCTAGGGCAGGGGGTTTCAAATGAGCAGTACTTC.

About this clonotype itself: Germline is not matched at one junction end, which may reflect a read error. The chain has TRBV6-6 and TRBJ2-3; the D gene is possibly TRBD2 (6 bases). The CDR3 loop spans 16 amino acids. Per germline, CDR1 MNHNY and CDR2 SVGAGI (reference sequence). The CDR3 reads CASSYSREDPPDTQYF. In DNA, the CDR3 is TGTGCCAGCAGCTACTCGAGGGAGGATCCCCCAGATACGCAGTATTTT.

This clonotype occurred a few times. This chain uses TRBV4-1 with TRBJ2-5; weak D call: TRBD2 (7 bases). Judging by the DNA end, TRBJ2-7 fits better; the J call may be wrong. The length of the CDR3 is 14 residues. Germline V gene data show CDR1 as MGHRA and CDR2 as YSYEKL. CDR3 in amino acids: CASSHPGEGYEQYF. The CDR3 nucleotides are TGCGCCAGCAGCCATCCAGGGGAGGGCTACGAGCAGTACTTC.

This clonotype has only a few counts. J is TRBJ2-3 and V is TRBV9; 14 nucleotides match TRBD2. Germline CDR1 is SGDLS and CDR2 is YYNGEE. The V segment lost 6 bases and the J segment 6 bases; nucleotides outside the gene matches: 9. The CDR3 covers 16 residues. The CDR3 DNA sequence: TGTGCCAGCACTAAGACTAGCGGGGGGGCATCTGATACGCAGTATTTT. It specifies CASTKTSGGASDTQYF.